The rows below give T cell receptor beta chains drawn from one sample of a study of CD8+ T cells in alopecia areata. Sequencing was performed with immunoSEQ multiplex PCR; in TCRdb, only in-frame clones are kept and a portion is missing. The sample includes 120,000 or so clones, 45% to 60% of them seen just once. Specimen: CD4+ T cells sorted from blood, collected at week 0. Receptor source: a human donor with alopecia areata. Both conserved end residues are part of each CDR3.

CDR3 protein: CASSLYQGPYEQYF
V gene: TRBV27
J gene: TRBJ2-7

CDR3 protein: CASSLRQGSQPQHF
V gene: TRBV7-2
J gene: TRBJ1-5

CDR3 protein: CASSLAGGTYEQYF
V gene: TRBV5-1
J gene: TRBJ2-7

CDR3 protein: CASSLEQNTEAFF
V gene: TRBV5-1
J gene: TRBJ1-1

CDR3 protein: CAWSPRSATEAFF
V gene: TRBV30
J gene: TRBJ1-1

CDR3 protein: CATSRGPDSFEQYF
V gene: TRBV15
J gene: TRBJ2-7

CDR3 protein: CASSLGLVNNEQFF
V gene: TRBV7-2
J gene: TRBJ2-1

CDR3 protein: CAWSGGSTEAFF
V gene: TRBV30
J gene: TRBJ1-1

CDR3 protein: CASSRMTSQADTQYF
V gene: TRBV13
J gene: TRBJ2-3

CDR3 protein: CASSLIMASRGGRADTQYF
V gene: TRBV7-8
J gene: TRBJ2-3

CDR3 protein: CASSEAGQATQYF
V gene: TRBV6-5
J gene: TRBJ2-5

CDR3 protein: CASSTGGTGANVLTF
V gene: TRBV28
J gene: TRBJ2-6

CDR3 protein: CASSLEGQGNGYTF
V gene: TRBV5-1
J gene: TRBJ1-2

CDR3 protein: CASSLPKGPYEQYF
V gene: TRBV7-2
J gene: TRBJ2-7